This T cell receptor (beta chain) was recovered during a study of T cells in Graves' hyperthyroidism and ophthalmopathy. Study in general: Peripheral blood samples were taken at initial diagnosis, prior to any treatment. Broader study findings: Among thyroid clonotypes expanded above 0.001, most also appeared in blood.

This clonotype appeared a few times. The antigen is unknown. The CDR3 length is 10 residues. Germline V gene data show CDR1 as SQVTM and CDR2 as ANQGSEA. Trimming shortened V by 4 bases and J by 6 bases, and 6 bases separated the two germline ends. What was amplified from RNA transcripts were TCR beta CDR3 regions. The TCR CDR3 first-round RT-PCR relied on the HTBI primer set. TCRdb passed the multiplex PCR reads through MiXCR, listing each CDR3 protein once. The repertoire holds more than 650,000 distinct CDR3 sequences, with around 15% as singletons. No ophthalmopathy progression within 18 months constituted stable Graves' hyperthyroidism.

Material for sequencing was blood. This sequence was found in a woman aged 18-29 years with Graves' hyperthyroidism. The rearrangement uses TRBV29-1 and TRBJ1-2; D is undetermined. CDR3: CSVADNGYTF. The CDR3 DNA reads TGCAGCGTTGCCGACAATGGCTACACCTTC.